The sequence of this TCR beta chain was determined in a study of blood T cell repertoires in COVID-19. The data were produced by immunoSEQ multiplex PCR, yet TCRdb's version contains in-frame clones alone and is incomplete. This sample has roughly 500,000 clones, with roughly 88% found just once. Germline-derived CDR1 and CDR2 are SGHVS and FQNEAQ. The CDR3 extends over 15 amino acids. Trimming took 2 bases from V and 7 from J, leaving 12 bases between them. Sample: PBMCs or T cells enriched from blood (not recorded which). This TCR was recovered from a woman aged 40 to 55 who had recovered from COVID-19. This chain uses TRBV7-8 with TRBJ1-6; D is possibly TRBD1 (5 bases). The CDR3 DNA follows: TGTGCCAGCAGCTTACTGTGGACACAAAATTCACCCCTCCACTTT. Amino acids: CASSLLWTQNSPLHF. Using reference TRBV7-8 and TRBJ1-6 for the parts outside the CDR3, the full variable domain is GAGVSQSPRYKVAKRGQDVALRCDPISGHVSLFWYQQALGQGPEFLTYFQNEAQLDKSGLPSDRFFAERPEGSVSTLKIQRTQQEDSAVYLCASSLLWTQNSPLHFGNGTRLTVT.